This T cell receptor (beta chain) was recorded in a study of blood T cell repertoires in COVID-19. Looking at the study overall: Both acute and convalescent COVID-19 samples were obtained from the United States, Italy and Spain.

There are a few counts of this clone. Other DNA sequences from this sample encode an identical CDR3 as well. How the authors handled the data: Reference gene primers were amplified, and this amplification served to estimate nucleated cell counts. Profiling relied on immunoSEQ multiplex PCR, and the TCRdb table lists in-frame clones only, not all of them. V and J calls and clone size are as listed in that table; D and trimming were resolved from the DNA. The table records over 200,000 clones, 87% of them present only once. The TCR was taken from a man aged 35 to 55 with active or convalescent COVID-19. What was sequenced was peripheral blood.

CDR3 in amino acids: CASSYRGTQYF. DNA of the CDR3: TGTGCCAGCAGTTATAGGGGTACGCAGTATTTT. V and J are TRBV28 and TRBJ2-3; D perhaps matches TRBD1 (5 bases). Germline CDR1 is MDHEN and CDR2 is SYDVKM. The germline V and J ends were trimmed by 4 bases and 8 bases, with 7 bases remaining between them. The CDR3 is 11 residues long.